This T cell receptor (beta chain) was sequenced in a study of beta chain features in type 1 diabetes. Reverse transcription of all isolated RNA meant that expressed TCRB transcripts were sequenced. Using immunoSEQ multiplex PCR, the repertoire was profiled, and TCRdb retains in-frame clones only, with some absent. The top ten clones hold 0.093% of a sample with about 620,000 clones, roughly 15% of them seen once. A few counts support this clone. The V segment lost 4 bases and the J segment 5 bases; nucleotides outside the gene matches: 4. Germline CDR1 SGHVS, CDR2 FQNEAQ. CDR3 length equals 14 residues.

Source material: naive CD4+ T cells from blood. This sequence originates from a man between 18 and 29 years old in good health. V usage is TRBV7-8 and J usage is TRBJ2-7, with 11 bases aligning to TRBD1. The CDR3 protein is CASSYRGQGDEQYF. The CDR3 nucleotides are TGTGCCAGCAGCTACCGGGGACAGGGGGACGAGCAGTACTTC.